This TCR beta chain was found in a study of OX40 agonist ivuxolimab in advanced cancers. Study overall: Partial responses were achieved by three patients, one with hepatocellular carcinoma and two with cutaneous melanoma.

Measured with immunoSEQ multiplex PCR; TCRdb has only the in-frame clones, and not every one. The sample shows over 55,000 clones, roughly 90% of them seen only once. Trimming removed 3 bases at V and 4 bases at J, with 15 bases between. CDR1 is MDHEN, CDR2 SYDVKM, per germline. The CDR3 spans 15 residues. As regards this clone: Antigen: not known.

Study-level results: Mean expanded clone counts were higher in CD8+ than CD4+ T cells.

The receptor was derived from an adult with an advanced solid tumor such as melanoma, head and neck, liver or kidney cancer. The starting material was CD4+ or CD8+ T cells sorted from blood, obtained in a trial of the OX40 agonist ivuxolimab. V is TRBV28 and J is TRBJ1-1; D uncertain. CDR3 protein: CASSFPRREGTEAFF. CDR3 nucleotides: TGTGCCAGCAGTTTTCCGCGGAGGGAGGGCACTGAAGCTTTCTTT.